A single T cell receptor (beta chain) is shown here with its context. TCRdb called the 5' RACE reads again in MiXCR, with one record for every CDR3 protein. The sample yields about 570,000 distinct CDR3 sequences, roughly 9.5% seen once. This sample is drawn from a study of identical twins. This CDR3 spans 18 amino acids. From germline, CDR1 is MNHEY and CDR2 SMNVEV (reference sequence). Trimming took 0 bases from V and 2 from J; bases not matched to a gene: 12. The same data also contributed to another study, on yellow fever vaccine responses in identical twins.

The sequenced sample consisted of PBMCs. The rearrangement uses TRBV27 and TRBJ2-5; TRBD1 matches at 7 bases. This clonotype was obtained from a woman under 30 in good health. CDR3 sequence (DNA): TGTGCCAGCAGTTTATCTGGCACCACGGGACAGCAACAAGAGACCCAGTACTTC. Protein product: CASSLSGTTGQQQETQYF.